This passage covers 13 T cell receptor beta chains from one sample sequenced in a study of early T cells in non-severe SARS-CoV-2 infection. TCRdb processed the 5' RACE reads anew with MiXCR; each CDR3 protein has one entry. The data contain about 28,000 distinct CDR3 sequences, roughly 5.1% of them singletons. Sequenced: whole blood. The receptors originated from an adult who was a healthcare worker with PCR-confirmed SARS-CoV-2 infection or an uninfected control (not recorded which).

In its sample, this clonotype was seen many times. The chain combines TRBV5-6 with TRBJ1-1, with a tentative D call TRBD1 (6 bases). Trimming pared 4 bases from V and 0 bases from J, leaving 13 bases between. CDR3 length: 15 residues. Germline V lookup: CDR1 SGHDT, CDR2 YYEEEE. DNA of the CDR3: TGTGCCAGCAGCCCAGACAGGTGGATGAACACTGAAGCTTTCTTT. Protein sequence: CASSPDRWMNTEAFF.

This clonotype has ten or more counts. The chain is built from TRBV5-1 and TRBJ2-3; 8 nucleotides line up with TRBD2. The CDR3 covers 15 residues. Germline V gene data show CDR1 as SGHRS and CDR2 as YFSETQ. Germline trimming cut 0 bases from V and 4 bases from J; bases unmatched to any gene: 4. The CDR3 DNA is TGCGCCAGCAGCTTGGACGGGGGGGCCGCAGATACGCAGTATTTT. This gives the protein CASSLDGGAADTQYF.

This clonotype was counted ten times or more. This rearrangement joins TRBV11-3 to TRBJ2-2, with a possible D match to TRBD2 (6 bases). The germline gives CDR1 SGHNT, CDR2 YENEEA. CDR3 size: 15 residues. Trimming took 1 base from V and 4 from J, leaving 10 bases between them. The CDR3 protein is CASSLAGSGTGELFF. The CDR3 DNA sequence: TGTGCCAGCAGCTTAGCCGGGAGTGGCACCGGGGAGCTGTTTTTT.

At least ten counts were recorded for this clonotype. The chain recombines TRBV27 with TRBJ2-1; 8 nucleotides match TRBD1. Germline V CDR1 and CDR2: MNHEY, SMNVEV (reference sequence). Trimming removed 0 bases from V and 9 bases from J; junction bases left unmatched: 7. The CDR3 extends over 15 amino acids. The CDR3 spells CASSLSLTGVVEQFF. The CDR3 DNA reads TGTGCCAGCAGTTTATCCCTGACAGGGGTCGTTGAGCAGTTCTTC.

This clonotype was detected only a few times. CDR3 DNA: TGTGCCAGCAGAACGGGACAGATGAACACTGAAGCTTTCTTT. Encoded protein: CASRTGQMNTEAFF. The rearrangement links TRBV11-2 to TRBJ1-1, with 7 bases that match TRBD1. The germline gives CDR1 SGHAT, CDR2 FQNNGV. The CDR3 runs to 14 residues. Trimming took 6 bases from V and 0 from J; bases not matched to a gene: 4. The full variable domain, its missing parts supplied by reference TRBV11-2 and TRBJ1-1, is EAGVAQSPRYKIIEKRQSVAFWCNPISGHATLYWYQQILGQGPKLLIQFQNNGVVDDSQLPKDRFSAERLKGVDSTLKIQPAKLEDSAVYLCASRTGQMNTEAFFGQGTRLTVV.

The chain combines TRBV24-1 with TRBJ2-2; D not resolved. This CDR3 has 17 residues. CDR1 and CDR2 from the germline V gene are KGHDR and SFDVKD. V was shortened by 4 bases and J by 7 bases, with 21 bases between the two germline ends. CDR3 nucleotides: TGTGCCACCAGTGACCTGGCCCGCCTACAATTGGACGGGGAGCTGTTTTTT. Residues: CATSDLARLQLDGELFF.

This clonotype occurred many times. The genes are TRBV7-2 and TRBJ2-7; D not certain. Germline CDR1 reads SGHTA; CDR2 reads FQGNSA. The CDR3 totals 15 residues. Trimming stripped 1 base from V and 2 bases from J, with 12 bases between. CDR3 region: CASSLGGGGTYEQYF. In DNA form, the CDR3 reads TGTGCCAGCAGCTTAGGCGGTGGCGGCACCTACGAGCAGTACTTC.

Many counts were recorded for this clonotype. The V gene is TRBV2, the J gene TRBJ1-1; no definite D call. Trimming removed 3 bases from V and 5 bases from J, with 10 bases in between. The V gene's germline CDR1 is SNHLY and CDR2 FYNNEI. This CDR3 comprises 13 residues. The CDR3 reads CASSEAPGTEAFF. CDR3 coding DNA: TGTGCCAGCAGTGAGGCCCCCGGGACTGAAGCTTTCTTT.

A few counts support this clonotype. V is TRBV7-3 and J is TRBJ2-1; the match to TRBD1 covers 7 bases. Germline V gene data show CDR1 as SGHTA and CDR2 as FQGTGA. This CDR3 has 16 residues. V gave up 2 bases and J gave up 8 bases; unmatched junction bases: 12. The CDR3: CASSLYHRGASHEQFF. The CDR3 nucleotides are TGTGCCAGCAGCTTATATCACAGGGGCGCTAGCCATGAGCAGTTCTTC.

The chain is built from TRBV20-1 and TRBJ2-5; TRBD2 matches 8 bases. CDR1 is DFQATT and CDR2 is SNEGSKA in the germline V gene (reference sequence). V lost 2 bases and J lost 4; bases outside the gene matches: 12. This CDR3 is 16 amino acids long. Written as DNA, the CDR3 is TGCAGTGCTAGACCCCAGAGACTAGCGAGGGGAGAGACCCAGTACTTC. This encodes CSARPQRLARGETQYF.

In this sample, this clonotype turned up many times. This rearrangement joins TRBV29-1 to TRBJ2-1; 12 nucleotides agree with TRBD2. The J segment lost 0 bases and the V segment lost 2 bases, leaving 11 bases of the junction unmatched. The germline gives CDR1 SQVTM, CDR2 ANQGSEA. This CDR3 has 19 residues. This CDR3 is CSVEPGLAGLWGSYNEQFF. DNA of the CDR3: TGCAGCGTTGAACCGGGACTAGCGGGTCTTTGGGGCTCCTACAATGAGCAGTTCTTC.

The sample holds a few counts of this clonotype. This chain uses TRBV18 with TRBJ2-1; perhaps TRBD2 as D (5 bases). Trimming removed 5 bases at V and 4 bases at J, with 9 bases between. The germline CDR1 and CDR2 sequences are KGHSH and LQKENI. This CDR3 contains 13 residues. The CDR3 loop is CASSGGLYNEQFF. The CDR3 DNA follows: TGTGCCAGCTCAGGCGGACTGTACAATGAGCAGTTCTTC. Based on the CDR3 plus reference TRBV18 and TRBJ2-1, the full variable domain is NAGVMQNPRHLVRRRGQEARLRCSPMKGHSHVYWYRQLPEEGLKFMVYLQKENIIDESGMPKERFSAEFPKEGPSILRIQQVVRGDSAAYFCASSGGLYNEQFFGPGTRLTVL.

This clonotype is judged medium-sized. V usage is TRBV5-1 and J usage is TRBJ2-3; D unclear. Germline values: CDR1 SGHRS, CDR2 YFSETQ. With 4 bases removed from V and 1 base from J, the gap between germline ends came to 1 base. The CDR3 is 11 residues long. Here the CDR3 DNA reads TGCGCCAGCAGCCGCACAGATACGCAGTATTTT. This sequence encodes CASSRTDTQYF.